This T cell receptor (beta chain) was captured in a study of blood T cell repertoires in COVID-19. On the study more broadly: Italy, Spain and the United States were the sources of the convalescent and acute COVID-19 samples.

Study processing details: Amplified reference gene primers provided the basis for estimating nucleated cell counts. Profiled with immunoSEQ multiplex PCR; TCRdb holds only in-frame clones, not every one. That table supplies the V and J calls and clone size; D and trimming were determined from the DNA. Among more than 45,000 clones listed, 78% were seen once. The germline V gene encodes CDR1 LNHNV and CDR2 YYDKDF (reference sequence). The CDR3 loop spans 14 amino acids. Germline trimming cut 4 bases from V and 0 bases from J; bases unmatched to any gene: 1. This receptor was taken from a human donor in a cohort sampled during active COVID-19. V gene TRBV15 combines with J gene TRBJ2-7, with 9 positions matching TRBD2. Sequenced sample: peripheral blood. The DNA of the CDR3 is TGTGCCACCAGCACGACTAGCGGCTCCTACGAGCAGTACTTC. As protein: CATSTTSGSYEQYF.